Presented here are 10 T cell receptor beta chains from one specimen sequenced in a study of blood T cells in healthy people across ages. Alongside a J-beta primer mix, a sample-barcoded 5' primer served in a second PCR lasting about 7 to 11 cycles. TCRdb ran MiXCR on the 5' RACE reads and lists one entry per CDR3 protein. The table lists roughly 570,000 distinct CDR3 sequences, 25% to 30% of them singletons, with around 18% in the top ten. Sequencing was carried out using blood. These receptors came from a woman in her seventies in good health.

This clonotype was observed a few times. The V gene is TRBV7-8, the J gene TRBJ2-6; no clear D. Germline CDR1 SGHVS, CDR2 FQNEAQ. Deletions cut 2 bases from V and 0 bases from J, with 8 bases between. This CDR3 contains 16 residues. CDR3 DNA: TGTGCCAGCAGCTTATGGATTAGCTCTGGGGCCAACGTCCTGACTTTC. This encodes CASSLWISSGANVLTF.

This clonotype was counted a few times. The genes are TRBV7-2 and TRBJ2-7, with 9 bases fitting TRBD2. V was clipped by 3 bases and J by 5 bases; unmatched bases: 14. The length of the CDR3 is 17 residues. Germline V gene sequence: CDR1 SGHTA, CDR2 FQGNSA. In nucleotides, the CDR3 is TGTGCCAGCAGCTTGGAGTCTAGCGGGATCCCTCCCGACGAGCAGTACTTC. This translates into CASSLESSGIPPDEQYF.

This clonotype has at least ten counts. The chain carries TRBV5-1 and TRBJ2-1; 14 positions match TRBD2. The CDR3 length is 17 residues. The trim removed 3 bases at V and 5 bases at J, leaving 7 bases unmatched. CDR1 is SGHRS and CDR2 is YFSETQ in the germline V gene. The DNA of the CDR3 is TGCGCCAGCAGCTCAAGACTAGCGGGGGGGGATCACAATGAGCAGTTCTTC. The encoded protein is CASSSRLAGGDHNEQFF.

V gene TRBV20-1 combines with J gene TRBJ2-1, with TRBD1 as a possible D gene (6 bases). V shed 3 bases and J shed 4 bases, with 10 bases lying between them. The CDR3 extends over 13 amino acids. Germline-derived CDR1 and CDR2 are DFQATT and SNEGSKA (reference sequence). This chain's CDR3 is CSARGAEYNEQFF. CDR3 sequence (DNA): TGCAGTGCTAGGGGGGCAGAGTACAATGAGCAGTTCTTC.

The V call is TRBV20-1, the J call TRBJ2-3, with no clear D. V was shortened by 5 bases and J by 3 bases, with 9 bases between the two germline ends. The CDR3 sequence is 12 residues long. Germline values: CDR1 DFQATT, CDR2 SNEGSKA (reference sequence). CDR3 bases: TGCAGTGCTGGCCGTAATACAGATACGCAGTATTTT. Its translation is CSAGRNTDTQYF.

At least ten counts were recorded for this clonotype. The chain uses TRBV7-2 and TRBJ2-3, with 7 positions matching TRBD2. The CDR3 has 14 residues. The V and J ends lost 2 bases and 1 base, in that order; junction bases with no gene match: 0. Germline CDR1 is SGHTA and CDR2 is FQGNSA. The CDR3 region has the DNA TGTGCCAGCAGCTTACTAGCGGGCACAGATACGCAGTATTTT. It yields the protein CASSLLAGTDTQYF.

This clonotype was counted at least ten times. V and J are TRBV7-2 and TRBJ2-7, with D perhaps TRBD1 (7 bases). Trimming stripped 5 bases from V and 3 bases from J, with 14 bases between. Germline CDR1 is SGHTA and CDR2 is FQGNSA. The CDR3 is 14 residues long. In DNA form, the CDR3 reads TGTGCCAGCAGCAATCAGGGGGGAGACTACGAGCAGTACTTC. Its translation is CASSNQGGDYEQYF.

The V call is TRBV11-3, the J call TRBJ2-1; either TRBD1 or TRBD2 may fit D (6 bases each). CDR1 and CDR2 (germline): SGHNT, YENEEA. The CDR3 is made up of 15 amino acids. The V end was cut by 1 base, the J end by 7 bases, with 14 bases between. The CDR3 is CASSLGRGPRNEQFF. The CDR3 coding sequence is TGTGCCAGCAGCTTAGGCCGGGGGCCGAGGAATGAGCAGTTCTTC.

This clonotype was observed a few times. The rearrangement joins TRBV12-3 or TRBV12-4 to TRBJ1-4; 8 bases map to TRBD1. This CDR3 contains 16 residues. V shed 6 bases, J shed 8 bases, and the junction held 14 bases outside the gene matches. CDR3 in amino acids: CASRTNPGTGGEKLFF. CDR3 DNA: TGTGCCAGCAGGACAAATCCCGGGACAGGAGGGGAAAAACTGTTTTTT.

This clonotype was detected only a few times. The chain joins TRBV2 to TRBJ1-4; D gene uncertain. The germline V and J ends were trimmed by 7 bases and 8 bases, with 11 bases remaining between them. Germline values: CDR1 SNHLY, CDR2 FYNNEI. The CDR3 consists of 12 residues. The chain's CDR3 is CASTNLEEKLFF. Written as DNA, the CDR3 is TGTGCCAGCACGAACCTTGAGGAAAAACTGTTTTTT.